This passage covers 24 T cell receptor beta chains from one sample sequenced in a study of vaccination and CD4 T cells after COVID-19 (dated by TCRdb to 2022 to 2024). These receptors' targets are unknown. The library was made by PCR. The instrument given in TCRdb is Illumina iSeq 100. DNA from cultured CD4+ T cells underwent TCR sequencing with the Oncomine TCR Beta short-read assay at the Johns Hopkins FTIC core. TCRdb reprocessing: public reads trimmed at Q25 with fastp, clones called with MiXCR, in-frame beta chains kept. Each CDR3 protein appears once, grouped with its most common genes and DNA. The sample has 15,000 to 25,000 distinct CDR3 sequences on record, about 60% of them singletons. The ten most abundant clones make up roughly 8.3% of the sample. This sample's treatment or condition label indicates: roughly ten-day PBMC culture with coronavirus spike peptide pools or control peptides (ViraFEST assay).

The specimen was CD4+ T cells from blood, cultured in vitro. The receptors were sampled from a human donor who had recovered from COVID-19.

In its sample, this clonotype was seen once. This sequence joins TRBV28 and TRBJ1-4; TRBD1 is a possible D gene (5 bases). From germline, CDR1 is MDHEN and CDR2 SYDVKM. Trimming pared 6 bases from V and 8 bases from J, leaving 19 bases between. This CDR3 is 15 amino acids long. CDR3 coding DNA: TGTGCCAGCAGAAAATCCGGTCCAGGGAGAGAAAAACTGTTTTTT. Protein: CASRKSGPGREKLFF.

The chain recombines TRBV6-1 with TRBJ1-5, with a tentative D call TRBD1 (6 bases). This CDR3 contains 12 residues. CDR1 is MNHNS and CDR2 is SASEGT in the germline V gene. The ends were cut back, 8 bases at V and 3 bases at J, with 8 bases in the middle. For the CDR3, the DNA is TGTGCCAGCGGGGACACCAATCAGCCCCAGCATTTT. Amino acids: CASGDTNQPQHF.

V is TRBV10-3 and J is TRBJ2-5; no clear D gene. This CDR3 is built from 11 residues. Per germline, CDR1 ENHRY and CDR2 SYGVKD. V dropped 8 bases and J dropped 0 bases, with 4 bases sitting between them. The CDR3 protein is CAISDQETQYF. The CDR3 nucleotides are TGTGCCATCTCAGACCAAGAGACCCAGTACTTC.

DNA of the CDR3: TGCAGTGCTAGCGATGACGGTGGAAATACAGGCTATGGCTACACCTTC. Protein: CSASDDGGNTGYGYTF. The J gene is TRBJ1-2, the V gene TRBV20-1, with D possibly TRBD1 on 5 matching bases. V was cut by 3 bases and J by 4 bases, with 21 bases left in between. The CDR3 is 16 amino acids. Germline V gene data show CDR1 as DFQATT and CDR2 as SNEGSKA (reference sequence).

This clonotype appeared a few times. V gene TRBV29-1 combines with J gene TRBJ1-5, with D hard to call. There are 17 residues in the CDR3. Germline V gene data show CDR1 as SQVTM and CDR2 as ANQGSEA. The germline V and J ends were trimmed by 7 bases and 5 bases, with 27 bases remaining between them. CDR3: CSARSSPNAGGDQPQHF. The DNA of the CDR3 is TGCAGCGCGCGTTCATCACCTAACGCAGGTGGGGATCAGCCCCAGCATTTT.

This clonotype was observed a handful of times. The chain joins TRBV29-1 to TRBJ2-2; weak D call: TRBD1 (7 bases). The CDR3 has 14 residues. Trimming took 6 bases from V and 0 from J, leaving 11 bases between them. Germline V gene data show CDR1 as SQVTM and CDR2 as ANQGSEA. CDR3 loop: CSVLRGANTGELFF. CDR3 coding DNA: TGCAGCGTCCTCAGGGGGGCGAACACCGGGGAGCTGTTTTTT.

V is TRBV7-2 and J is TRBJ1-5; unclear D gene. This CDR3 is 13 amino acids long. Germline values: CDR1 SGHTA, CDR2 FQGNSA. Trimming cost V 5 bases and J 3 bases, with 8 bases left between them. The CDR3 reads CASSPNPNQPQHF. CDR3 nucleotides: TGTGCCAGCAGCCCGAACCCCAATCAGCCCCAGCATTTT. Drawing the rest from reference TRBV7-2 and TRBJ1-5, the complete variable domain is GAGVSQSPSNKVTEKGKDVELRCDPISGHTALYWYRQSLGQGLEFLIYFQGNSAPDKSGLPSDRFSAERTGGSVSTLTIQRTQQEDSAVYLCASSPNPNQPQHFGDGTRLSIL.

The J gene is TRBJ2-3, the V gene TRBV7-2; the D is unclear. CDR1 and CDR2 (germline): SGHTA, FQGNSA. The CDR3 is made up of 12 amino acids. V lost 4 bases and J 6 bases, leaving 8 bases between the germline ends. The CDR3 coding sequence is TGTGCCAGCAGCTCGGCTCTTGATACGCAGTATTTT. As protein: CASSSALDTQYF.

The chain links TRBV20-1 to TRBJ2-1; 13 nucleotides agree with TRBD2. The CDR3 runs 17 residues. Germline CDR1 and CDR2: DFQATT and SNEGSKA (reference sequence). The CDR3 DNA reads TGCAGCGGTTTCGGGACTAGCGGGACCCTCTCCTACAATGAGCAGTTCTTC. It yields the protein CSGFGTSGTLSYNEQFF.

The V call is TRBV27, the J call TRBJ2-6; D unclear. CDR3 length: 18 amino acids. V was cut by 4 bases and J by 0 bases, with 16 bases left in between. Germline V gene sequence: CDR1 MNHEY, CDR2 SMNVEV (reference sequence). The CDR3 loop is CASSSRVSHFSGANVLTF. CDR3 DNA sequence: TGTGCCAGCAGTTCTAGGGTCTCCCACTTCTCTGGGGCCAACGTCCTGACTTTC.

This clonotype was recorded a few times. The chain couples TRBV20-1 to TRBJ2-5, with TRBD2 identical over 9 bases. There are 12 residues in the CDR3. J gave up 5 bases and V 6 bases, and 4 bases lay outside the gene matches. Germline V gene lookup returns CDR1 DFQATT and CDR2 SNEGSKA (reference sequence). CDR3 loop: CSAPGLAETQYF. The DNA for the CDR3 is TGCAGTGCACCTGGACTAGCGGAGACCCAGTACTTC.

The CDR3 region is CASSDRQGVFYNSPLHF. Written as DNA, the CDR3 is TGTGCCAGCAGCGATAGACAGGGCGTCTTCTATAATTCACCCCTCCACTTT. The chain carries TRBV5-6 and TRBJ1-6; 7 nucleotides match TRBD1. CDR1 is SGHDT and CDR2 is YYEEEE in the germline V gene. The CDR3 runs to 17 residues. Trimming took 4 bases from V and 3 from J; bases not matched to a gene: 10.

The J gene is TRBJ2-7, the V gene TRBV21-1; the listed D gene, TRBD1, was not tested against the DNA. TRBV21-1 is an annotated pseudogene. CDR3 length equals 17 residues. CDR3 bases: TGTGCCAGCAGCAAAGAGATAAGGGGACAGGGCTCCTACGAGCAGTACTTC. It specifies CASSKEIRGQGSYEQYF.

This chain links TRBV6-1 with TRBJ1-2; D gene unclear. Germline V gene data show CDR1 as MNHNS and CDR2 as SASEGT. V was clipped by 6 bases and J by 5 bases, with 13 bases between them. The CDR3 sequence is 13 residues long. In DNA, the CDR3 is TGTGCCAGCAGCGGAGGAGTTGATTATGGCTACACCTTC. It specifies CASSGGVDYGYTF.

This sequence joins TRBV7-9 and TRBJ1-1; possibly TRBD1 for D (5 bases). Germline V lookup: CDR1 SEHNR, CDR2 FQNEAQ (reference sequence). V shed 1 base and J shed 6 bases, with 9 bases lying between them. The CDR3 length is 13 residues. The CDR3 nucleotides are TGTGCCAGCAGCTTAGATGGAGGGGCTGAAGCTTTCTTT. Translated, it gives CASSLDGGAEAFF. Drawing the rest from reference TRBV7-9 and TRBJ1-1, the complete variable domain is DTGVSQNPRHKITKRGQNVTFRCDPISEHNRLYWYRQTLGQGPEFLTYFQNEAQLEKSRLLSDRFSAERPKGSFSTLEIQRTEQGDSAMYLCASSLDGGAEAFFGQGTRLTVV.

V is TRBV12-3 or TRBV12-4 and J is TRBJ1-5; D unresolved. The CDR3 runs 14 residues. Trimming removed 1 base at V and 5 bases at J, with 9 bases between. In DNA form, the CDR3 reads TGTGCCAGCAGTTTAGATTCCCCCTATCAGCCCCAGCATTTT. Translated, it gives CASSLDSPYQPQHF.

This clonotype was seen only a few times. The CDR3 coding sequence is TGTGCCAGCAGCTTGCCCATGCAAGAGACCCAGTACTTC. This sequence encodes CASSLPMQETQYF. The V call is TRBV7-8, the J call TRBJ2-5; no definite D call. Per germline, CDR1 SGHVS and CDR2 FQNEAQ. V gave up 3 bases and J gave up 2 bases, with 7 bases separating them. CDR3 size: 13 residues.

The gene calls are TRBV30 and TRBJ1-6; possibly TRBD1 for D (5 bases). V was trimmed by 5 bases and J by 0 bases, leaving 17 bases between them. The CDR3 spans 17 residues. Per the germline V gene, CDR1 is GTSNPN and CDR2 is SVGIG (reference sequence). The CDR3 sequence: CAWATGTVSSYNSPLHF. Written as DNA, the CDR3 is TGTGCCTGGGCTACCGGGACGGTGAGCTCCTATAATTCACCCCTCCACTTT. Filled out from reference TRBV30 and TRBJ1-6, the complete variable domain reads SQTIHQWPATLVQPVGSPLSLECTVEGTSNPNLYWYRQAAGRGLQLLFYSVGIGQISSEVPQNLSASRPQDRQFILSSKKLLLSDSGFYLCAWATGTVSSYNSPLHFGNGTRLTVT.

Concerning this clonotype itself: The junction and the germline gene differ at one end; a read error may be behind it. V usage is TRBV6-1 and J usage is TRBJ2-7; 13 bases align to TRBD2. The CDR3 extends over 15 amino acids. Germline V gene lookup returns CDR1 MNHNS and CDR2 SASEGT. The CDR3 loop is CTSSQRTSGSNEQYF. CDR3 bases: TGTACCAGCAGTCAAAGGACTAGCGGGAGCAACGAGCAGTACTTC.

This clonotype was counted a few times. The chain employs TRBV27 and TRBJ1-6; tentatively, D is TRBD1 (6 bases). V was cut by 2 bases and J by 9 bases, with 14 bases left in between. The germline V gene encodes CDR1 MNHEY and CDR2 SMNVEV (reference sequence). The CDR3 is 15 amino acids. The CDR3 sequence is CASSLGGGFVSPLHF. The CDR3 DNA is TGTGCCAGCAGTTTAGGAGGGGGTTTTGTTTCACCCCTCCACTTT.

This sequence joins TRBV12-3 or TRBV12-4 and TRBJ1-5; TRBD1 aligns across 9 bases. The CDR3 contains 13 residues. V dropped 7 bases and J dropped 7; count of bases not matched to a gene: 5. The CDR3 sequence: CASTRDRVQPQHF. The CDR3 DNA sequence: TGTGCCAGCACCCGGGACAGGGTACAGCCCCAGCATTTT.

V usage is TRBV2 and J usage is TRBJ2-3, with 9 positions matching TRBD2. V was pared by 4 bases and J by 5 bases, with 4 bases of the junction left unmatched. This CDR3 is 14 amino acids long. Germline V gene lookup returns CDR1 SNHLY and CDR2 FYNNEI. For the CDR3, the DNA is TGTGCCAGCAGTGTAGCGGGAGCGGGAGATACGCAGTATTTT. It encodes CASSVAGAGDTQYF.

The chain is built from TRBV11-2 and TRBJ2-1, with TRBD1 matching over 9 bases. The CDR3 length is 14 residues. CDR1 and CDR2 (germline): SGHAT, FQNNGV. J lost 10 bases, V lost 3 bases, and 7 bases had no gene match. CDR3 region: CASSFHTGGREQFF. Here the CDR3 DNA reads TGTGCCAGCAGCTTCCACACAGGGGGCCGAGAGCAGTTCTTC.

The V call is TRBV19, the J call TRBJ2-7, with TRBD1 matching over 8 bases. This CDR3 has 15 amino acids. Germline V CDR1 and CDR2: LNHDA, SQIVND (reference sequence). With 7 bases clipped from V and 2 bases from J, the junction kept 10 bases outside the gene matches. CDR3 amino acids: CASKESWTGTYEQYF. CDR3 nucleotide sequence: TGTGCCAGTAAGGAGTCCTGGACAGGGACCTACGAGCAGTACTTC.